This T cell receptor (beta chain) is from a study of blood T cell repertoires in COVID-19 (dated by TCRdb to about 2020). With regard to the full study: Collaborator samples came from the United States, Italy and Spain and covered acute and convalescent phases of COVID-19. Subjects who had been exposed to COVID-19, were actively infected with it, or had recovered from it provided the deeply sampled blood TCRbeta repertoires that made up the dataset. The sample metadata nearly always contained a de-identified subject ID, COVID-19 status, age in years and sex. The material from the prospective study consisted of cDNA or gDNA derived from T cells, B-cell-depleted T cells, or PBMCs. Samples were obtained from the ongoing ImmuneRACE study (first 160 participants) and from over 1,000 subjects provided by 6 global collaborators. The repertoires were released in a freely available public database meant as a resource for research on the immune response to SARS-CoV-2. Where available, HLA class I and class II types were obtained from metadata supplied by the sample provider rather than from assay-based typing.

As regards this clone: Its binding antigen is unknown. Base-call qualities are not available, and no considerably larger clone is one nucleotide away.

TCRbeta CDR3 regions were amplified from genomic DNA using the immunoSEQ Assay, a bias-controlled multiplex PCR. The authors processed their data as follows. The number of nucleated cells in each sample was estimated by amplification of reference gene primers within the assay. To quantify the absolute abundance of each unique TCRbeta CDR3 rearrangement, sequence reads were collapsed and filtered. For each sample, productive Simpson clonality was calculated as the square root of Simpson's diversity index over productive rearrangements. TCRdb's version of the immuneACCESS table is confined to in-frame rearrangements and falls short of the full clone set. An unresolved V gene accounts for under half of the shortfall where checked; the remainder is of unknown origin. The DNA gave D and trimming, while V, J and clone size come from that table. This sample comprises a few hundred thousand clones, around 88% of them detected only once. Around 0.88% of the sample belongs to the ten largest clones.

Trimming costs V 4 bases and J 5 bases, and their ends lie 11 bases apart. The germline V gene (reference sequence) provides CDR1 SGHAT and CDR2 FQDESV. The CDR3 starts with the cysteine, ends with the phenylalanine, and has 13 residues. The read is trimmed to its CDR3 DNA, 39 bases read in frame from base 1. The collaborating institutions used their own protocols to collect whole blood in K2EDTA tubes. For TCRbeta analysis, collaborators shipped samples as frozen whole blood, isolated PBMCs, or DNA extracted from either of those sample types. Broader findings and caveats from the paper: The quantity of clinical and demographic metadata differed by source and by participant and was supplied without curation.

Sequencing was carried out using peripheral blood. The sequence was obtained from a man aged 25-40 years with acute or convalescent COVID-19. The rearrangement combines TRBV11-1 with TRBJ2-5; the D gene is unclear. The DNA sequence is as follows: TGTGCCAGCAGCTCGGCCCCTAGGGAGACCCAGTACTTC. This codes for CASSSAPRETQYF.